Presented here are 30 T cell receptor beta chains from one specimen sequenced in a study of cytomegalovirus exposure and HLA in healthy donors. With 60 Vbeta and 13 Jbeta primers, the PCR was carried out. Method: immunoSEQ multiplex PCR; TCRdb's copy keeps in-frame clones and lacks some. Altogether roughly 150,000 clones are present, 81% being singletons, with the ten largest covering approximately 1.2%. Sequenced input: PBMCs. The receptors were sampled from a man in his forties or fifties in good health and CMV-seropositive.

The chain joins TRBV10-2 to TRBJ1-2, with 10 bases fitting TRBD1. The germline V gene has CDR1 WSHSY and CDR2 SAAADI. The CDR3 totals 15 residues. V trimming: 3 bases; J trimming: 1 base; junction bases outside the gene matches: 2. This chain's CDR3 is CASSDRTGGNYGYTF. The CDR3 DNA reads TGCGCCAGCAGTGACAGGACAGGGGGTAACTATGGCTACACCTTC.

The V call is TRBV6-5, the J call TRBJ2-7; D gene uncertain. V shed 0 bases and J shed 3 bases, with 6 bases lying between them. Germline assignment: CDR1 MNHEY and CDR2 SVGAGI. The length of the CDR3 is 13 residues. The CDR3 sequence: CASSYSNSYEQYF. The CDR3 DNA reads as TGTGCCAGCAGTTACTCAAATAGCTACGAGCAGTACTTC.

The rearrangement joins TRBV2 to TRBJ1-2; possibly TRBD1 for D (5 bases). The length of the CDR3 is 13 residues. V lost 4 bases and J 4 bases, leaving 10 bases between the germline ends. In germline, CDR1 is SNHLY, CDR2 FYNNEI. CDR3 sequence (DNA): TGTGCCAGCAGTGCCGGGACTTCCTATGGCTACACCTTC. Translation: CASSAGTSYGYTF.

The table lists this clone with a few counts. V gene TRBV29-1 combines with J gene TRBJ2-3; TRBD1 agrees at 8 bases. The V and J ends lost 2 bases and 0 bases, in that order; junction bases with no gene match: 4. Per the germline V gene, CDR1 is SQVTM and CDR2 is ANQGSEA. The CDR3 is 15 amino acids. CDR3 DNA: TGCAGCGTTGAACTAGACAGGGGAAGCACAGATACGCAGTATTTT. It translates to CSVELDRGSTDTQYF.

This clone was counted a single time. This chain connects TRBV13 to TRBJ1-4; TRBD1 matches 8 bases. CDR1 and CDR2 (germline): PRHDT, FYEKMQ (reference sequence). V shed 3 bases, J shed 7 bases, and the junction held 7 bases outside the gene matches. The CDR3 runs 15 residues. This CDR3 reads CASSFRTGSSEKLFF. CDR3 nucleotides: TGTGCCAGCAGCTTTCGGACAGGGTCGTCTGAAAAACTGTTTTTT.

This clone was counted a few times. The V gene is TRBV4-1, the J gene TRBJ1-2; 7 bases fit TRBD1. The CDR3 has 14 amino acids. Germline trimming cut 1 base from V and 5 bases from J; bases unmatched to any gene: 4. CDR1 and CDR2 (germline): MGHRA, YSYEKL. CDR3 bases: TGCGCCAGCAGCCAAGGGTCCAGGGGGTATGGCTACACCTTC. Protein sequence: CASSQGSRGYGYTF.

V and J are TRBV2 and TRBJ2-5; 9 bases are a match to TRBD2. Trimming cost V 5 bases and J 2 bases; bases outside gene matches: 6. Germline V gives CDR1 SNHLY, CDR2 FYNNEI. The CDR3 runs 15 residues. The CDR3 DNA is TGTGCCAGCAGTCTGAGTAGCGGGAGACAAGAGACCCAGTACTTC. This translates into CASSLSSGRQETQYF.

V and J are TRBV2 and TRBJ1-2; 12 bases align to TRBD1. The CDR3 runs to 14 residues. Trimming took 8 bases from V and 8 from J; bases not matched to a gene: 9. Germline values: CDR1 SNHLY, CDR2 FYNNEI. CDR3 amino acids: CASGGTGGATGYTF. The CDR3 DNA reads as TGTGCCAGCGGGGGGACAGGGGGCGCGACCGGCTACACCTTC. Drawing the rest from reference TRBV2 and TRBJ1-2, the complete variable domain is EPEVTQTPSHQVTQMGQEVILRCVPISNHLYFYWYRQILGQKVEFLVSFYNNEISEKSEIFDDQFSVERPDGSNFTLKIRSTKLEDSAMYFCASGGTGGATGYTFGSGTRLTVV.

The J gene is TRBJ2-7, the V gene TRBV6-1; 8 nucleotides match TRBD1. This CDR3 region has 15 residues. In germline, CDR1 is MNHNS, CDR2 SASEGT. V lost 4 bases, J lost 0 bases, and 5 bases stayed unmatched. CDR3 in amino acids: CASSAPGQASYEQYF. CDR3 nucleotide sequence: TGTGCCAGCAGTGCGCCGGGACAGGCCTCCTACGAGCAGTACTTC.

The V gene is TRBV11-2, the J gene TRBJ1-1, with 7 bases that match TRBD1. Trimming took 2 bases from V and 5 from J; bases not matched to a gene: 5. CDR1 and CDR2 from the germline V gene are SGHAT and FQNNGV. The length of the CDR3 is 14 residues. The CDR3 spells CASSLTGARTEAFF. The CDR3 DNA follows: TGTGCCAGCAGCTTAACAGGGGCAAGGACTGAAGCTTTCTTT.

CDR3 sequence reads: CAGRDRAYEQYF. As DNA, the CDR3 is TGTGCCGGCCGGGACAGAGCCTACGAGCAGTACTTC. The rearrangement links TRBV2 to TRBJ2-7; TRBD1 matches at 7 bases. After removal of 11 bases from V and 2 bases from J, the junction contained 6 bases not matched to a gene. The CDR3 sequence is 12 residues long. In germline, CDR1 is SNHLY, CDR2 FYNNEI.

The rearrangement links TRBV9 to TRBJ2-2, with TRBD1 matching 10 bases. The CDR3 has 15 residues. The germline V gene has CDR1 SGDLS and CDR2 YYNGEE. V trimming: 4 bases; J trimming: 5 bases; junction bases outside the gene matches: 5. CDR3 DNA sequence: TGTGCCAGCAGCTTTGGACAGGGGGAAACCGGGGAGCTGTTTTTT. Protein product: CASSFGQGETGELFF.

Only a few counts were recorded for this clone. V is TRBV5-1 and J is TRBJ2-7, with D uncertain. CDR1 is SGHRS and CDR2 is YFSETQ in the germline V gene. The CDR3 length is 13 residues. V lost 0 bases, J lost 2 bases, and 6 bases lay in between. The CDR3 spells CASSLDKTYEQYF. The CDR3 DNA is TGCGCCAGCAGCTTGGACAAAACCTACGAGCAGTACTTC.

At least ten counts were recorded for this clone. The V and J genes are TRBV6-6 and TRBJ1-4; no firm D call. Trimming shortened V by 4 bases and J by 5 bases, and 8 bases separated the two germline ends. This CDR3 comprises 13 residues. Per the germline V gene, CDR1 is MNHNY and CDR2 is SVGAGI (reference sequence). The CDR3 nucleotides read TGTGCCAGCAGTTTGGACTGGAATGAAAAACTGTTTTTT. Its translation is CASSLDWNEKLFF.

The rearrangement uses TRBV6-5 and TRBJ1-1; D is unclear. The CDR3 runs 14 residues. CDR1 is MNHEY, CDR2 SVGAGI, per germline. V gave up 7 bases and J gave up 0 bases, with 12 bases separating them. The CDR3 DNA follows: TGTGCCAGCACTATCGACGGGATGAACACTGAAGCTTTCTTT. This sequence encodes CASTIDGMNTEAFF.

This rearrangement joins TRBV5-1 to TRBJ1-2; D might be TRBD1 (6 bases). Trimming took off 4 bases at V and 4 bases at J, with 17 bases between the two ends. The CDR3 runs 15 residues. Per the germline V gene, CDR1 is SGHRS and CDR2 is YFSETQ. In nucleotides, the CDR3 is TGCGCCAGCAGCCCGTGGGGGGGCCCTACCTATGGCTACACCTTC. Residues: CASSPWGGPTYGYTF.

The CDR3 region is CATSFYSSYNEQFF. CDR3 nucleotides: TGTGCCACCAGCTTCTATAGCTCCTACAATGAGCAGTTCTTC. The chain has TRBV15 and TRBJ2-1; no clear D. Germline V gene data show CDR1 as LNHNV and CDR2 as YYDKDF (reference sequence). Deletions cut 5 bases from V and 0 bases from J, with 8 bases between. The CDR3 runs 14 residues.

The chain is built from TRBV27 and TRBJ2-1, with 7 bases matching TRBD2. J gave up 1 base and V 5 bases, and 5 bases lay outside the gene matches. Germline V gene sequence: CDR1 MNHEY, CDR2 SMNVEV (reference sequence). This CDR3 region has 15 residues. The CDR3 loop reads CASSRGDGSYNEQFF. CDR3 DNA sequence: TGTGCCAGCAGTCGGGGGGACGGATCCTACAATGAGCAGTTCTTC.

The chain combines TRBV11-2 with TRBJ2-7; 8 bases are a match to TRBD1. The CDR3 is 14 amino acids. CDR1 and CDR2 from the germline V gene are SGHAT and FQNNGV. Trimming took 6 bases from V and 3 from J; bases not matched to a gene: 7. CDR3 in DNA: TGTGCCAGCAGTGGACAGGGATCGGGCTACGAGCAGTACTTC. Its protein product is CASSGQGSGYEQYF. Drawing the rest from reference TRBV11-2 and TRBJ2-7, the complete variable domain is EAGVAQSPRYKIIEKRQSVAFWCNPISGHATLYWYQQILGQGPKLLIQFQNNGVVDDSQLPKDRFSAERLKGVDSTLKIQPAKLEDSAVYLCASSGQGSGYEQYFGPGTRLTVT.

The chain carries TRBV9 and TRBJ2-3, with 11 nucleotides matching TRBD1. The CDR3 contains 16 residues. The germline gives CDR1 SGDLS, CDR2 YYNGEE. The trim removed 4 bases at V and 2 bases at J, leaving 6 bases unmatched. The CDR3, as DNA: TGTGCCAGCAGCTTCGGGACAGGGGGACCCACAGATACGCAGTATTTT. It encodes CASSFGTGGPTDTQYF.

The chain recombines TRBV2 with TRBJ1-4; 7 nucleotides line up with TRBD1. The CDR3 has 13 residues. CDR1 is SNHLY and CDR2 is FYNNEI in the germline V gene. V was pared by 10 bases and J by 4 bases, with 6 bases of the junction left unmatched. CDR3 region: CANSRDSNEKLFF. The DNA of the CDR3 is TGTGCCAACTCCCGGGACAGTAATGAAAAACTGTTTTTT.

This chain joins TRBV6-1 and TRBJ2-7; TRBD1 matches 8 bases. The V and J ends lost 3 bases and 3 bases, in that order; junction bases with no gene match: 10. CDR1 and CDR2 (germline): MNHNS, SASEGT. This CDR3 spans 16 amino acids. The CDR3 nucleotides read TGTGCCAGCAGTGAGAATTCGGGACAGGTGTTCTACGAGCAGTACTTC. This codes for CASSENSGQVFYEQYF.

The chain joins TRBV5-1 to TRBJ2-1; possible D gene TRBD1, 5 bases. V lost 4 bases and J 6 bases, leaving 11 bases between the germline ends. The length of the CDR3 is 13 residues. Germline V CDR1 and CDR2: SGHRS, YFSETQ. CDR3: CASSNSDSNEQFF. The CDR3 nucleotides are TGCGCCAGCAGCAATTCCGACAGCAATGAGCAGTTCTTC.

This rearrangement joins TRBV19 to TRBJ2-2, with TRBD1 matching 7 bases. V trimming: 8 bases; J trimming: 4 bases; junction bases outside the gene matches: 10. Germline CDR1 and CDR2: LNHDA and SQIVND (reference sequence). This CDR3 contains 15 residues. CDR3 in DNA: TGTGCCAGTTTCCGTTCAAGGGGGCTCACCGGGGAGCTGTTTTTT. It translates to CASFRSRGLTGELFF.

The DNA of the CDR3 is TGTGCCAGCTCACCCCGACAGCCGCACAATGAGCAGTTCTTC. Translation: CASSPRQPHNEQFF. The chain links TRBV18 to TRBJ2-1; D is possibly TRBD1 (5 bases). The V gene lost 3 bases and the J gene lost 5 bases, with 11 bases spanning the gap. This CDR3 is 14 amino acids long. Germline values: CDR1 KGHSH, CDR2 LQKENI.

The chain has TRBV30 and TRBJ2-5, with D possibly matching TRBD2 (5 bases). CDR3 length: 13 residues. V was shortened by 2 bases and J by 6 bases, with 13 bases between the two germline ends. Germline V gene data show CDR1 as GTSNPN and CDR2 as SVGIG (reference sequence). The CDR3 DNA follows: TGTGCCTGGAGTAGGGAGACAAGTAAGACCCAGTACTTC. It specifies CAWSRETSKTQYF. The full variable domain, rest sourced from reference TRBV30 and TRBJ2-5, is SQTIHQWPATLVQPVGSPLSLECTVEGTSNPNLYWYRQAAGRGLQLLFYSVGIGQISSEVPQNLSASRPQDRQFILSSKKLLLSDSGFYLCAWSRETSKTQYFGPGTRLLVL.

V is TRBV4-1 and J is TRBJ1-2, with TRBD1 matching over 9 bases. This CDR3 comprises 13 residues. CDR1 and CDR2 from the germline V gene are MGHRA and YSYEKL. The trim removed 4 bases at V and 5 bases at J, leaving 2 bases unmatched. The CDR3 DNA reads as TGCGCCAGCAGCCCAGGACAGGGGTATGGCTACACCTTC. It codes for CASSPGQGYGYTF.

CDR3 loop: CASTPTSGRTTYEQYF. The CDR3 bases are TGTGCCTCCACTCCGACTAGCGGGAGGACTACCTACGAGCAGTACTTC. The chain uses TRBV10-3 and TRBJ2-7; TRBD2 matches 13 bases. The J segment lost 2 bases and the V segment lost 11 bases, leaving 12 bases of the junction unmatched. Per the germline V gene, CDR1 is ENHRY and CDR2 is SYGVKD. The CDR3 runs to 16 residues.

V usage is TRBV2 and J usage is TRBJ2-7; D not resolved. The germline V gene has CDR1 SNHLY and CDR2 FYNNEI. This CDR3 comprises 11 residues. V was cut by 6 bases and J by 3 bases, with 6 bases left in between. CDR3 nucleotide sequence: TGTGCCAGCAGGTTATTCTACGAGCAGTACTTC. Translated: CASRLFYEQYF.

The table lists this clone with a few counts. The chain combines TRBV5-6 with TRBJ2-1; 14 bases are shared with TRBD2. The V gene end was trimmed by 4 bases and the J gene end by 10 bases; junction bases not matched to a gene: 7. The CDR3 spans 15 residues. The V gene's germline CDR1 is SGHDT and CDR2 YYEEEE. CDR3 nucleotides: TGTGCCAGCAGCCGACTAGCGGGAGGGCCCTGGGAGCAGTTCTTC. Translation gives CASSRLAGGPWEQFF.